The 10 T cell receptor beta chains below all came from one sample that was sequenced in a study of CD8 T cells in ankylosing spondylitis. One entry per CDR3 protein results from TCRdb running MiXCR on the 5' RACE reads. The table has about 140,000 distinct CDR3 sequences, 7.5% to 9.5% seen once. The sequencing input was synovial fluid, either unsorted or a sorted T cell fraction (not recorded which). The receptor set was obtained from a male donor with ankylosing spondylitis.

This clonotype was seen repeatedly, ten times or more. This chain connects TRBV4-3 to TRBJ2-1, with 8 positions matching TRBD1. This CDR3 spans 16 amino acids. Germline loops: CDR1 LGHNA, CDR2 YSLEER. After removal of 3 bases from V and 4 bases from J, the junction contained 8 bases not matched to a gene. The CDR3 DNA follows: TGCGCCAGCAGCCACACCGGGACAGGACTTTACAATGAGCAGTTCTTC. It translates to CASSHTGTGLYNEQFF.

This clonotype was counted a few times. This sequence joins TRBV30 and TRBJ1-1; D perhaps matches TRBD1 (5 bases). This CDR3 is 11 amino acids long. The V gene lost 2 bases and the J gene lost 6 bases, with 7 bases spanning the gap. The germline V gene has CDR1 GTSNPN and CDR2 SVGIG (reference sequence). The CDR3 region has the DNA TGTGCCTGGAGTTGGGGCTCTGAAGCTTTCTTT. Amino acid sequence: CAWSWGSEAFF.

CDR3 amino acids: CASRVGTEETQYF. In nucleotides, the CDR3 is TGCGCCAGCAGGGTCGGGACAGAAGAGACCCAGTACTTC. This rearrangement joins TRBV5-1 to TRBJ2-5, with 7 bases identical to TRBD1. The CDR3 consists of 13 residues. The junction had 4 bases not matched to a gene; V was cut back by 5 bases and J by 3 bases. CDR1 is SGHRS, CDR2 YFSETQ, per germline.

The chain joins TRBV20-1 to TRBJ1-4; no clear D gene. The CDR3 covers 15 residues. V dropped 0 bases and J dropped 3 bases, with 11 bases sitting between them. Germline V gene sequence: CDR1 DFQATT, CDR2 SNEGSKA (reference sequence). The CDR3 sequence: CSAREYRHPNEKLFF. In DNA, the CDR3 is TGCAGTGCTAGAGAGTACCGCCACCCTAATGAAAAACTGTTTTTT.

The chain uses TRBV7-9 and TRBJ2-1; 10 bases align to TRBD2. Germline V lookup: CDR1 SEHNR, CDR2 FQNEAQ (reference sequence). The CDR3 covers 16 residues. J gave up 2 bases and V 2 bases, and 3 bases lay outside the gene matches. The CDR3 coding sequence is TGTGCCAGCAGCTTACTTAGCGGGAGGACCTACAATGAGCAGTTCTTC. The encoded protein is CASSLLSGRTYNEQFF.

A few counts support this clonotype. The rearrangement links TRBV3-1 to TRBJ2-5; D gene ambiguous. This CDR3 region has 14 residues. V lost 5 bases and J lost 2, with 12 bases in between. CDR1 LGHDT and CDR2 YNNKEL come from the germline V gene (reference sequence). The CDR3 is CASSSRRGQETQYF. In DNA, the CDR3 is TGTGCCAGCAGCTCGCGAAGAGGTCAAGAGACCCAGTACTTC.

This clonotype has a count of ten or more. The chain couples TRBV7-2 to TRBJ1-4; TRBD1 aligns across 10 bases. After removal of 5 bases from V and 5 bases from J, the junction contained 5 bases not matched to a gene. This CDR3 is built from 15 residues. Per the germline V gene, CDR1 is SGHTA and CDR2 is FQGNSA. This CDR3 reads CASSPRTGGNEKLFF. CDR3 DNA: TGTGCCAGCAGCCCCAGGACAGGGGGGAATGAAAAACTGTTTTTT.

Many counts were recorded for this clonotype. V and J are TRBV25-1 and TRBJ1-1; unclear D gene. With 5 bases removed from V and 11 bases from J, the gap between germline ends came to 12 bases. This CDR3 comprises 11 residues. Germline V gene lookup returns CDR1 MGHDK and CDR2 SYGVNS. CDR3 sequence: CASSKGRQAFF. CDR3 DNA: TGTGCCAGCAGTAAGGGAAGGCAGGCTTTCTTT.

In its sample, this clonotype was seen many times. The chain has TRBV20-1 and TRBJ2-1; 12 bases fit TRBD2. The CDR3 spans 13 residues. CDR1 and CDR2 (germline): DFQATT, SNEGSKA (reference sequence). With 5 bases clipped from V and 13 bases from J, the junction kept 9 bases outside the gene matches. The CDR3 loop is CSAPRTSGAPQFF. In DNA form, the CDR3 reads TGCAGTGCTCCTAGGACTAGCGGGGCCCCTCAGTTCTTC.

V and J are TRBV10-3 and TRBJ2-7; possibly TRBD2 for D (5 bases). This CDR3 has 12 amino acids. V lost 11 bases to trimming and J lost 5 bases, with 16 bases between them. Germline CDR1 is ENHRY and CDR2 is SYGVKD. The CDR3 DNA sequence: TGTGCCGTAAAGGGAGCGCCCGACGAGCAGTACTTC. Protein sequence: CAVKGAPDEQYF.